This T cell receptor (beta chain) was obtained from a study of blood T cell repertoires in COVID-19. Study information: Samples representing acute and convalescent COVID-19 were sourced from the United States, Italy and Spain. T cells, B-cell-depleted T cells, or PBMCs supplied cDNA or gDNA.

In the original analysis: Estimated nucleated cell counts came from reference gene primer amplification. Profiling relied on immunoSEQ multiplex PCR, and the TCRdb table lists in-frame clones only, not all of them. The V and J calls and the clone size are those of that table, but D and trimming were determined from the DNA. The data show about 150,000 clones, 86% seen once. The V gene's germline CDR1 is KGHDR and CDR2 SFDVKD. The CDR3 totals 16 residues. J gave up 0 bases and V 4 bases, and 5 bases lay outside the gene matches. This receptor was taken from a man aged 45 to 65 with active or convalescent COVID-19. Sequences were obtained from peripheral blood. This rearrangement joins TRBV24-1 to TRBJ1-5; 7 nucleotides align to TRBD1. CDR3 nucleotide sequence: TGTGCCACCAGTGACCGGACAGGCTATAGCAATCAGCCCCAGCATTTT. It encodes CATSDRTGYSNQPQHF.